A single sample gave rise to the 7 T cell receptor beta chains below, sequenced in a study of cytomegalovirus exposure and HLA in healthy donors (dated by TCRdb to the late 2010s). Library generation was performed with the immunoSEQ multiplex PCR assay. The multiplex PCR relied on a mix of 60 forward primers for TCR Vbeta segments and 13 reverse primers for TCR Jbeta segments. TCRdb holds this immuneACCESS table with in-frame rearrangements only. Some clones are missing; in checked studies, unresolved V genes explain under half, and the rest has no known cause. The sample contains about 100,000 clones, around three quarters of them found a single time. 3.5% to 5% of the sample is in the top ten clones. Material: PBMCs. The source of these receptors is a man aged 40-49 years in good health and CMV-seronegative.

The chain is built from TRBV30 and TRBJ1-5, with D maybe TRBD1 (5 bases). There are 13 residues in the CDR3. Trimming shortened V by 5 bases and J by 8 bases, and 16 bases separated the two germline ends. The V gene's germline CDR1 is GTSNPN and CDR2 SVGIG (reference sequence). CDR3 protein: CAWSDTQLKPQHF. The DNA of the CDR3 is TGTGCCTGGTCGGACACCCAGTTAAAGCCCCAGCATTTT.

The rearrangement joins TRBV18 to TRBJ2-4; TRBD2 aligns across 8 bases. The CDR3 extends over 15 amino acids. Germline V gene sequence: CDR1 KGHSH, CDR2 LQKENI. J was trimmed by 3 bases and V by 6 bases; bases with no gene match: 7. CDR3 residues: CASSLSGGDKNIQYF. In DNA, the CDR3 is TGTGCCAGCTCCCTGTCGGGAGGGGACAAAAACATTCAGTACTTC.

The CDR3 region is CASSQDLAGGYNEQFF. The CDR3 DNA follows: TGCGCCAGCAGCCAAGATCTAGCGGGGGGATACAATGAGCAGTTCTTC. The gene calls are TRBV4-1 and TRBJ2-1; 11 nucleotides agree with TRBD2. The germline CDR1 and CDR2 sequences are MGHRA and YSYEKL. CDR3 length equals 16 residues. V shed 0 bases and J 4 bases; nucleotides not matched to a gene: 2.

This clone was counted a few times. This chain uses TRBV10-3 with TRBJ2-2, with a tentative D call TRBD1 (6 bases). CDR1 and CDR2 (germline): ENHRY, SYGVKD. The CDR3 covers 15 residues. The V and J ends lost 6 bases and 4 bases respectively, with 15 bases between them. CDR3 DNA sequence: TGTGCCATCAGAGGCGGAGCAGGGGCCACCGGGGAGCTGTTTTTT. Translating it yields CAIRGGAGATGELFF.

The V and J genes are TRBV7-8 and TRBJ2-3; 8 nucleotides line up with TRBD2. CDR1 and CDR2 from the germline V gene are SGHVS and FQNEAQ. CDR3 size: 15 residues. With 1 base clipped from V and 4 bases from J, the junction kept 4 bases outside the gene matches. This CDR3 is CASSLVAGGPDTQYF. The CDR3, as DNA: TGTGCCAGCAGCTTAGTTGCGGGGGGACCAGATACGCAGTATTTT.

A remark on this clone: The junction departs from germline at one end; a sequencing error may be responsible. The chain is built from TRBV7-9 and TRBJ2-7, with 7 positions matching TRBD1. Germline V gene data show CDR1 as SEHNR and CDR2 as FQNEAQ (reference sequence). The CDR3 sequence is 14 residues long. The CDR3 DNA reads TGTTCCAGCAGCTTAGGGCAGGGGGCCTACGAGCAGTACTTC. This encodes CSSSLGQGAYEQYF.

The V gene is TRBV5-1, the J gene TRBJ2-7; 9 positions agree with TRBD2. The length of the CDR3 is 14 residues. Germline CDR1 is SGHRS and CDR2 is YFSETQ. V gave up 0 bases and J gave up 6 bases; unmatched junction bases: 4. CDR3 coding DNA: TGCGCCAGCAGCTTGGACGGCGGGGGGGTCGAGCAGTACGTC. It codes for CASSLDGGGVEQYV.